Following are 20 T cell receptor beta chains from one sample sequenced in a study of shared clonotypes between healthy human individuals (dated by TCRdb to the early 2020s). CD8 naive samples consisted of CD45RO-negative cells that were positively selected for CCR7, yielding a CD45RA+CCR7+ population without TemRA cells. Library generation was performed with the immunoSEQ multiplex PCR assay. The clones in this table, taken by TCRdb from immuneACCESS, are in-frame only. Not every clone is retained; where verified, under half of the shortfall comes from an unresolved V gene, and the cause of the rest is unknown. The sample table records about 800,000 clones; approximately 97% of these occur just once. Jointly, the top ten make up less than 0.3% of the sample. The sequencing sample was made of naive CD8+ T cells sorted from blood. This sample's cell subset or site label indicates: CD45RA+CCR7+. These receptors were collected from a man aged 30 to 39 in good health.

This chain joins TRBV7-3 and TRBJ1-1; TRBD1 is a possible D gene (6 bases). V was cut by 5 bases and J by 1 base, with 11 bases left in between. CDR1 SGHTA and CDR2 FQGTGA come from the germline V gene. This CDR3 has 14 residues. The CDR3 DNA reads as TGTGCCAGCAGCCCCACGGGACAGAACACTGAAGCTTTCTTT. The encoded protein is CASSPTGQNTEAFF.

V is TRBV18 and J is TRBJ2-5; a possible D gene is TRBD1 (6 bases). Trimming removed 2 bases at V and 2 bases at J, with 18 bases between. The V gene's germline CDR1 is KGHSH and CDR2 LQKENI. The CDR3 length is 17 residues. This CDR3 is CASSPNSDSRPQETQYF. The CDR3 DNA is TGTGCCAGCTCACCAAACTCGGACAGCAGACCTCAAGAGACCCAGTACTTC.

The rearrangement links TRBV13 to TRBJ2-1; no firm D call. Germline V gene sequence: CDR1 PRHDT, CDR2 FYEKMQ (reference sequence). There are 15 residues in the CDR3. V was trimmed by 5 bases and J by 5 bases, leaving 16 bases between them. CDR3 nucleotides: TGTGCCAGCAGCCTCGGGCAGTCGGCCCACAATGAGCAGTTCTTC. This encodes CASSLGQSAHNEQFF.

CDR3 loop: CASSVDRGFLEAFF. In DNA, the CDR3 is TGTGCCAGCAGCGTAGATAGGGGGTTTCTTGAAGCTTTCTTT. The chain uses TRBV7-9 and TRBJ1-1, with D possibly being TRBD1 (6 bases). V lost 5 bases and J 7 bases, leaving 17 bases between the germline ends. This CDR3 has 14 residues. Germline V CDR1 and CDR2: SEHNR, FQNEAQ (reference sequence).

The V call is TRBV10-3, the J call TRBJ2-7; D gene uncertain. Trimming cost V 2 bases and J 3 bases, with 11 bases left between them. This CDR3 has 14 residues. Germline CDR1 ENHRY, CDR2 SYGVKD. The CDR3 DNA is TGTGCCATCAGTGAGGCGGTGCAGGTCTACGAGCAGTACTTC. Protein: CAISEAVQVYEQYF.

The genes are TRBV5-1 and TRBJ2-2; either TRBD1 or TRBD2 may supply D (6 bases each). This CDR3 is 14 amino acids long. Germline lookup yields CDR1 SGHRS and CDR2 YFSETQ. Trimming removed 5 bases from V and 4 bases from J, with 12 bases in between. The CDR3: CASRRDKATGELFF. Written as DNA, the CDR3 is TGCGCCAGCAGGCGGGACAAAGCCACCGGGGAGCTGTTTTTT.

The rearrangement links TRBV5-6 to TRBJ2-3; 7 bases match TRBD2. The junction had 3 bases not matched to a gene; V was cut back by 2 bases and J by 0 bases. Germline V gene sequence: CDR1 SGHDT, CDR2 YYEEEE. The CDR3 spans 15 residues. CDR3 nucleotides: TGTGCCAGCAGCTTTAGCGGGCTCAGCACAGATACGCAGTATTTT. Protein: CASSFSGLSTDTQYF.

The rearrangement joins TRBV5-3 to TRBJ1-5; D is unresolved. TRBV5-3 is recorded as an ORF, its role being uncertain. CDR3 size: 15 residues. Trimming removed 5 bases at V and 5 bases at J, with 17 bases between. The CDR3 reads CARSPDTPSYQPQHF. The CDR3 DNA follows: TGTGCCAGAAGTCCCGATACCCCATCCTATCAGCCCCAGCATTTT.

This clone turned up a few times. V usage is TRBV6-5 and J usage is TRBJ1-5; no definite D call. Germline V gene sequence: CDR1 MNHEY, CDR2 SVGAGI. Trimming took off 4 bases at V and 0 bases at J, with 10 bases between the two ends. The CDR3 extends over 15 amino acids. CDR3 DNA: TGTGCCAGCAGTTTGGGCAGACTTAGCAATCAGCCCCAGCATTTT. Its protein is CASSLGRLSNQPQHF.

This chain uses TRBV29-1 with TRBJ2-5, with D perhaps matching TRBD1 (6 bases). Germline-derived CDR1 and CDR2 are SQVTM and ANQGSEA. This CDR3 has 14 residues. V was pared by 2 bases and J by 2 bases, with 12 bases between. The chain's CDR3 is CSVELTGQQETQYF. Written as DNA, the CDR3 is TGCAGCGTTGAATTGACAGGTCAGCAAGAGACCCAGTACTTC.

The chain couples TRBV7-6 to TRBJ1-2, with D hard to call. Trimming stripped 0 bases from V and 0 bases from J, with 5 bases between. CDR3 length equals 14 residues. Germline V lookup: CDR1 SGHVS, CDR2 FNYEAQ. CDR3 region: CASSLASPNYGYTF. The CDR3 DNA reads TGTGCCAGCAGCTTAGCCAGTCCTAACTATGGCTACACCTTC.

The rearrangement joins TRBV7-9 to TRBJ2-3; 7 bases line up with TRBD1. The junction had 12 bases not matched to a gene; V was cut back by 0 bases and J by 0 bases. Germline V gene lookup returns CDR1 SEHNR and CDR2 FQNEAQ (reference sequence). The CDR3 extends over 19 amino acids. For the CDR3, the DNA is TGTGCCAGCAGCTTAGCCGGGACAGCCACCCCTTATAGCACAGATACGCAGTATTTT. It is translated as CASSLAGTATPYSTDTQYF.

This clone was picked up one time. The V gene is TRBV6-1, the J gene TRBJ2-7; D uncertain. V dropped 1 base and J dropped 3 bases, with 7 bases sitting between them. From germline, CDR1 is MNHNS and CDR2 SASEGT. The CDR3 consists of 13 residues. CDR3 DNA: TGTGCCAGCAGTGAAGAACACGGCTACGAGCAGTACTTC. It translates to CASSEEHGYEQYF.

V is TRBV5-6 and J is TRBJ2-5; TRBD1 matches at 9 bases. With V trimmed by 4 bases and J by 5 bases, 3 bases remained unmatched. The CDR3 covers 13 residues. Germline V gene sequence: CDR1 SGHDT, CDR2 YYEEEE. CDR3 sequence: CASSRDRGETQYF. CDR3 bases: TGTGCCAGCAGCCGAGACAGGGGGGAGACCCAGTACTTC. Based on the CDR3 plus reference TRBV5-6 and TRBJ2-5, the full variable domain is DAGVTQSPTHLIKTRGQQVTLRCSPKSGHDTVSWYQQALGQGPQFIFQYYEEEERQRGNFPDRFSGHQFPNYSSELNVNALLLGDSALYLCASSRDRGETQYFGPGTRLLVL.

The V call is TRBV28, the J call TRBJ2-7; 9 bases are a match to TRBD2. This CDR3 has 16 residues. V lost 6 bases, J lost 2 bases, and 11 bases stayed unmatched. The germline V gene encodes CDR1 MDHEN and CDR2 SYDVKM. CDR3 DNA: TGTGCCAGCAGGGCGGGAGGGCCTTCTGCTACCTACGAGCAGTACTTC. It encodes CASRAGGPSATYEQYF.

This clone has just a few counts. Other nucleotide sequences from this sample produce the same CDR3. The chain joins TRBV20-1 to TRBJ2-7, with TRBD2 identical over 8 bases. Germline CDR1 DFQATT, CDR2 SNEGSKA (reference sequence). The CDR3 spans 11 residues. The CDR3 loop is CSARTSGEQYF. In DNA, the CDR3 is TGCAGCGCGCGAACTAGCGGAGAGCAGTACTTC.

A note on this clone: The sample has other DNA sequences that encode this CDR3 too. The rearrangement joins TRBV7-9 to TRBJ1-1; 7 positions match TRBD1. In germline, CDR1 is SEHNR, CDR2 FQNEAQ (reference sequence). With V trimmed by 1 base and J by 2 bases, 1 base remained unmatched. The length of the CDR3 is 14 residues. In DNA, the CDR3 is TGTGCCAGCAGCTTAGGGACAGGTAACACTGAAGCTTTCTTT. Its protein is CASSLGTGNTEAFF.

The chain's CDR3 is CASSQDTIYNEQFF. The CDR3 DNA follows: TGCGCCAGCAGCCAAGATACAATTTACAATGAGCAGTTCTTC. The gene calls are TRBV4-3 and TRBJ2-1; D is undetermined. CDR3 length: 14 amino acids. V was pared by 0 bases and J by 4 bases, with 7 bases between. From germline, CDR1 is LGHNA and CDR2 YSLEER.

The chain recombines TRBV7-9 with TRBJ2-1; 11 bases line up with TRBD2. CDR3 length equals 17 residues. V was pared by 3 bases and J by 6 bases, with 10 bases of the junction left unmatched. CDR1 is SEHNR, CDR2 FQNEAQ, per germline (reference sequence). DNA of the CDR3: TGTGCCAGCAGCTTCTCGACCGGGACTAGCGGCGTCAATGAGCAGTTCTTC. It is translated as CASSFSTGTSGVNEQFF.

The genes are TRBV9 and TRBJ2-5; 7 nucleotides align to TRBD2. The germline V gene has CDR1 SGDLS and CDR2 YYNGEE. The trim removed 3 bases at V and 4 bases at J, leaving 9 bases unmatched. CDR3 size: 15 residues. The CDR3 DNA follows: TGTGCCAGCAGCGATGGGGGAGGGTATGGAGAGACCCAGTACTTC. This encodes CASSDGGGYGETQYF. Variable domain in full (rest from reference TRBV9 and TRBJ2-5): DSGVTQTPKHLITATGQRVTLRCSPRSGDLSVYWYQQSLDQGLQFLIQYYNGEERAKGNILERFSAQQFPDLHSELNLSSLELGDSALYFCASSDGGGYGETQYFGPGTRLLVL.